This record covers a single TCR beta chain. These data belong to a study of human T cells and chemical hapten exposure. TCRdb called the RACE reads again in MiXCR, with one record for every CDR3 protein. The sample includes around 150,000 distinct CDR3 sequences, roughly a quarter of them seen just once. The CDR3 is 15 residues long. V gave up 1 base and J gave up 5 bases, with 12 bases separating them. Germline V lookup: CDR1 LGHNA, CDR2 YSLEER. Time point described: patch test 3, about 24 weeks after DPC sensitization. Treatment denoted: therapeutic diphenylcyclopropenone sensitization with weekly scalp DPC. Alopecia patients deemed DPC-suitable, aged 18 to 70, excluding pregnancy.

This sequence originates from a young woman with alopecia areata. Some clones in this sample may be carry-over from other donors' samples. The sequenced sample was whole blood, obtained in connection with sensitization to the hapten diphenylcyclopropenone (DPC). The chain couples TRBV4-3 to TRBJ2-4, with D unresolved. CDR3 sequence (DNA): TGCGCCAGCAGCCAAGTAGGCTCTACCCAAAACATTCAGTACTTC. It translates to CASSQVGSTQNIQYF.